Presented here are 16 T cell receptor beta chains from one specimen sequenced in a study of regulatory T cells in long-lasting Graves disease (dated by TCRdb to about 2021). Libraries were prepared through multiplex PCR. For sequencing, an Illumina HiSeq 4000 was employed. iRepertoire HTBI primers and Arm-PCR amplification of CDR3 regions were used to construct TCR beta libraries. TCRdb trimmed the raw reads at Q25, called clones with MiXCR and kept productive beta chains. Here each entry gathers all rows of one CDR3 protein and keeps the most common genes and DNA. The sample profile shows around 500,000 distinct CDR3 sequences; 15% to 20% of them were found once. The ten largest clones add up to more than 20% of the sample. Sample time point, as interpreted from the label and publication: newly diagnosed GD, antithyroid drugs for less than 3 months. For both TCR sequencing and RNA sequencing, RNA was extracted from PBMCs in TRIzol.

These data are also associated with another study on T cells in Graves' hyperthyroidism and ophthalmopathy.

The sample consisted of peripheral blood mononuclear cells (PBMCs), taken at new diagnosis, from a patient treated with antithyroid drugs. These receptors came from a middle-aged woman with Graves disease. Donor details come from another sample of the same person, matched by shared clones.

This clonotype was detected many times. V is TRBV7-2 and J is TRBJ1-1, with D maybe TRBD1 (5 bases). Germline loops: CDR1 SGHTA, CDR2 FQGNSA. The CDR3 runs to 14 residues. The V end was cut by 1 base, the J end by 5 bases, with 11 bases between. In DNA form, the CDR3 reads TGTGCCAGCAGCTTAGTGGAGGGGCGGACTGAAGCTTTCTTT. Translating it yields CASSLVEGRTEAFF.

The chain combines TRBV7-9 with TRBJ2-1; 10 nucleotides agree with TRBD2. The CDR3 covers 17 residues. Germline CDR1 reads SEHNR; CDR2 reads FQNEAQ (reference sequence). Trimming removed 4 bases from V and 8 bases from J; junction bases left unmatched: 14. The CDR3 spells CASSSPYGAGGYYEQFF. The DNA for the CDR3 is TGTGCCAGCAGCTCGCCGTATGGAGCGGGGGGGTATTATGAGCAGTTCTTC.

There are many counts of this clonotype. The rearrangement links TRBV5-4 to TRBJ1-6, with 10 bases lining up with TRBD1. The length of the CDR3 is 14 residues. V shed 4 bases and J 11 bases; nucleotides not matched to a gene: 6. Germline V gives CDR1 SGHNT, CDR2 YYREEE (reference sequence). CDR3 nucleotides: TGTGCCAGCAGCCCGGGACAGGGGTATCCACCCCTCCACTTT. The encoded protein is CASSPGQGYPPLHF.

This clonotype was counted at least ten times. This rearrangement joins TRBV20-1 to TRBJ1-2; the match to TRBD1 covers 9 bases. Losses at the gene ends were 5 bases for V and 4 bases for J; bases not matched to a gene: 8. The CDR3 totals 14 residues. Germline V gene lookup returns CDR1 DFQATT and CDR2 SNEGSKA (reference sequence). The DNA of the CDR3 is TGCAGTGCTCTAGAGGGGACAGGGTTCTATGGCTACACCTTC. The encoded protein is CSALEGTGFYGYTF.

This clonotype occurred a few times. V gene TRBV20-1 combines with J gene TRBJ1-2; 12 bases match TRBD1. Germline V gene sequence: CDR1 DFQATT, CDR2 SNEGSKA (reference sequence). The CDR3 contains 16 residues. The J segment lost 8 bases and the V segment lost 5 bases, leaving 15 bases of the junction unmatched. This chain's CDR3 is CSASITSGQGAKGYTF. CDR3 coding DNA: TGCAGTGCTTCAATAACCTCGGGACAGGGGGCGAAGGGCTACACCTTC.

This clonotype was found a few times. As DNA, the CDR3 is TGTGCCAGCAGTGAAGACAGGGCAGAGTACCAAGAGACCCAGTACTTC. It codes for CASSEDRAEYQETQYF. This chain uses TRBV6-1 with TRBJ2-5; possibly TRBD1 for D (6 bases). CDR1 and CDR2 (germline): MNHNS, SASEGT. With 1 base removed from V and 0 bases from J, the gap between germline ends came to 12 bases. There are 16 residues in the CDR3.

The gene calls are TRBV20-1 and TRBJ1-5; D gene uncertain. V shed 0 bases and J shed 0 bases, with 15 bases lying between them. The CDR3 spans 17 residues. Per the germline V gene, CDR1 is DFQATT and CDR2 is SNEGSKA (reference sequence). The CDR3 DNA is TGCAGTGCTAGAGATGGGGTTCGGTCGGGTAGCAATCAGCCCCAGCATTTT. Translating gives CSARDGVRSGSNQPQHF.

There are a few counts of this clonotype. The rearrangement joins TRBV10-1 to TRBJ1-1, with 10 nucleotides matching TRBD1. Germline CDR1 reads WNHNN; CDR2 reads SYGVQD (reference sequence). The CDR3 is 15 amino acids. V lost 4 bases to trimming and J lost 0 bases; unmatched junction nucleotides: 2. The CDR3: CASSATGGLNTEAFF. Here the CDR3 DNA reads TGCGCCAGCAGTGCGACAGGGGGCCTGAACACTGAAGCTTTCTTT.

This clonotype was counted ten times or more. V usage is TRBV18 and J usage is TRBJ2-1, with D maybe TRBD1 (6 bases). V lost 2 bases to trimming and J lost 9 bases, with 26 bases between them. Germline V gives CDR1 KGHSH, CDR2 LQKENI. The CDR3 contains 18 residues. The CDR3 coding sequence is TGTGCCAGCTCACCAAGTTCCGGGGACACGGCAAGCTGGAGTGAGCAGTTCTTC. This encodes CASSPSSGDTASWSEQFF.

This clonotype was seen at least ten times. The rearrangement joins TRBV2 to TRBJ1-1, with 7 bases that match TRBD1. This CDR3 has 16 amino acids. Unmatched junction bases numbered 14, after V lost 10 bases and J lost 0 bases. Germline V CDR1 and CDR2: SNHLY, FYNNEI. The CDR3 region has the DNA TGTGCCACCTTAAGACCGGACAGGACTTTGAACACTGAAGCTTTCTTT. Encoded protein: CATLRPDRTLNTEAFF.

The chain couples TRBV20-1 to TRBJ1-2; D is ambiguous. The CDR3 covers 12 residues. V shed 3 bases and J shed 5 bases, with 10 bases lying between them. Germline assignment: CDR1 DFQATT and CDR2 SNEGSKA (reference sequence). In nucleotides, the CDR3 is TGCAGTGCTAGGGCCAGCTCTTATGGCTACACCTTC. It yields the protein CSARASSYGYTF.

Details on this clonotype: A much more abundant neighbour one base away suggests this may be a read error. This chain uses TRBV5-1 with TRBJ1-2, with no clear D. Germline-derived CDR1 and CDR2 are SGHRS and YFSETQ. The V gene lost 4 bases and the J gene lost 0 bases, with 13 bases spanning the gap. The CDR3 loop spans 15 amino acids. In nucleotides, the CDR3 is TGCGCCAGCAGCGAAAGCCTGAATGCTAACTATGGCTACACCTTC. This encodes CASSESLNANYGYTF.

Ten or more counts support this clonotype. A junction end diverges from the germline sequence, so it may reflect a read error. V gene TRBV12-5 combines with J gene TRBJ2-1; possibly TRBD2 for D (6 bases). This CDR3 has 19 amino acids. The germline CDR1 and CDR2 sequences are LGHNT and FRNRAP. CDR3 in amino acids: CASGLALIGRGLSHNEQFF. The CDR3 coding sequence is TGTGCTAGTGGTTTGGCCCTAATCGGTAGGGGACTCTCCCACAATGAGCAGTTCTTC. Full variable domain (rest looked up from reference TRBV12-5 and TRBJ2-1): DARVTQTPRHKVTEMGQEVTMRCQPILGHNTVFWYRQTMMQGLELLAYFRNRAPLDDSGMPKDRFSAEMPDATLATLKIQPSEPRDSAVYFCASGLALIGRGLSHNEQFFGPGTRLTVL.

This clonotype has a count of ten or more. V is TRBV2 and J is TRBJ1-1, with no clear D. CDR3 length: 15 amino acids. V gave up 4 bases and J gave up 8 bases, with 20 bases separating them. Germline V CDR1 and CDR2: SNHLY, FYNNEI. CDR3 region: CASSGDSSGTVEAFF. The CDR3 region has the DNA TGTGCCAGCAGTGGGGATTCTAGTGGTACAGTAGAAGCTTTCTTT.

This clonotype was observed at least ten times. DNA for the CDR3: TGTGCCAGCAGTGATTCGCTCCCTGAAGCTTTCTTT. Its translation is CASSDSLPEAFF. The rearrangement joins TRBV6-2 or TRBV6-3 to TRBJ1-1, with unresolved D. V lost 5 bases to trimming and J lost 6 bases, with 10 bases between them. CDR3 length: 12 residues. Germline V gene lookup returns CDR1 MNHEY and CDR2 SVGEGT.

The V call is TRBV5-1, the J call TRBJ1-1; 7 bases fit TRBD1. V was pared by 2 bases and J by 7 bases, with 8 bases of the junction left unmatched. This CDR3 comprises 14 residues. CDR1 and CDR2 (germline): SGHRS, YFSETQ. The CDR3 reads CASSFTGAGGEAFF. The CDR3 nucleotides read TGCGCCAGCAGCTTTACAGGGGCGGGGGGTGAAGCTTTCTTT.